The text below deals with one TCR beta chain. V was pared by 5 bases and J by 5 bases, with 2 bases of the junction left unmatched. The germline V gene encodes CDR1 SQVTM and CDR2 ANQGSEA. CDR3 size: 12 residues. Random hexamers were used to reverse transcribe about 0.45 to 1 ug of RNA. Multiplex PCR with immunoSEQ amplified the TCR beta CDR3 across 54 Vbeta and 13 Jbeta. TCRdb called the immunoSEQ multiplex PCR reads again in MiXCR, with one record for every CDR3 protein. This sample yields fewer than 150,000 distinct CDR3 sequences, of which 85% to 95% are seen a single time; roughly 0.2% belongs to the top ten. These data come from a study of CD8 T cells in Susac syndrome.

The TCR originated in a human donor with Susac syndrome. The chain has TRBV29-1 and TRBJ2-7; 11 bases are shared with TRBD1. Input material: CD8+ T cells from PBMCs. In DNA form, the CDR3 reads TGCAGCGTTCGGACAGGGGGCGACGAGCAGTACTTC. Its protein is CSVRTGGDEQYF.